One T cell receptor beta chain is described in this entry. Its matching antigen is unknown. The sample comes from a study of T cells in Graves' hyperthyroidism and ophthalmopathy. V gave up 2 bases and J gave up 4 bases; unmatched junction bases: 5. Per the germline V gene, CDR1 is SGHKS and CDR2 is YYEKEE (reference sequence). The CDR3 totals 15 residues. Researchers took RNA transcripts and amplified the TCR beta CDR3 regions from them. HTBI primers were the set used in a first-round RT-PCR of the TCR CDR3. One entry per CDR3 protein, called by TCRdb with MiXCR from the multiplex PCR reads. The table shows approximately 600,000 distinct CDR3 sequences, with roughly 15% occurring only once. Exclusions: uncontrolled infection, other autoimmune disease, pregnancy, lactation. PBMCs were sourced from more than 7.5 ml fresh peripheral blood. Study-wide points: The majority of expanded thyroid clonotypes above 0.001 also appeared in blood.

The sequenced sample was blood. The chain links TRBV5-5 to TRBJ2-2; TRBD2 aligns across 7 bases. This sequence originates from a woman aged 25 to 39 with Graves' hyperthyroidism. CDR3 loop: CASSFYGRATGELFF. The CDR3 DNA is TGTGCCAGCAGCTTTTATGGGAGGGCCACCGGGGAGCTGTTTTTT.